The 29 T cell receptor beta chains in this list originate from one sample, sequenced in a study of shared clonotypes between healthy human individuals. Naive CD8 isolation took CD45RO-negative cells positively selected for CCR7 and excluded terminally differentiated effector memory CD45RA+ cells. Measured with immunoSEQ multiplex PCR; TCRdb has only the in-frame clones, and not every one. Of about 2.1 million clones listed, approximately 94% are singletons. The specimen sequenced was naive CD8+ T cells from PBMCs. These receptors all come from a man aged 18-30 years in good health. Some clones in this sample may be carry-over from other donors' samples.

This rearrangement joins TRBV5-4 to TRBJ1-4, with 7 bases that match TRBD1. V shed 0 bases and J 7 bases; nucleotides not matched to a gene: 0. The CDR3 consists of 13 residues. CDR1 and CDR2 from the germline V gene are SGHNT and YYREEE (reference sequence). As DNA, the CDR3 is TGTGCCAGCAGCTTGGACAGGGGTGAAAAACTGTTTTTT. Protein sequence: CASSLDRGEKLFF.

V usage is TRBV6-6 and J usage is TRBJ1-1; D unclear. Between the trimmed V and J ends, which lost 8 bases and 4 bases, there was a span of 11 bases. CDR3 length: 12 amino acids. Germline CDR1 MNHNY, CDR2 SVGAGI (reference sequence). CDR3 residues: CASLSWVTEAFF. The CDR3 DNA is TGTGCCAGCCTCTCGTGGGTCACTGAAGCTTTCTTT.

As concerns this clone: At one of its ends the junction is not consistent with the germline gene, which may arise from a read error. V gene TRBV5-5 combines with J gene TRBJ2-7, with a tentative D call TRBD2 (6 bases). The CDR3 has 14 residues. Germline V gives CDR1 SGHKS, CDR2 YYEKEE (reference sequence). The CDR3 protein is CASSLVGGTYEQYF. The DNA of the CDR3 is TGTGCCAGCAGTTTGGTCGGGGGAACGTACGAGCAGTACTTC.

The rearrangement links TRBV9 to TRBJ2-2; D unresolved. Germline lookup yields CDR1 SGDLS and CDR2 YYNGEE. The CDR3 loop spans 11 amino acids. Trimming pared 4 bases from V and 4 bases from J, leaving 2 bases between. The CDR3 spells CASSITGELFF. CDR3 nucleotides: TGTGCCAGCAGCATCACCGGGGAGCTGTTTTTT.

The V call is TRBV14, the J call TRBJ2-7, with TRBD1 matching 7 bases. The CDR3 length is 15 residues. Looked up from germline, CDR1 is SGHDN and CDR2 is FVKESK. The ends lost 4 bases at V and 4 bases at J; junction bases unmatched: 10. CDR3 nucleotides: TGTGCCAGCAGCCCCTACAGGGGTCTGTTATACGAGCAGTACTTC. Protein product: CASSPYRGLLYEQYF.

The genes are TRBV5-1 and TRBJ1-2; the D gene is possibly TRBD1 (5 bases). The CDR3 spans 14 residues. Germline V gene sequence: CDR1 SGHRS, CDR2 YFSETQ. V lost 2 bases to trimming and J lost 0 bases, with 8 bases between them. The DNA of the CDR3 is TGCGCCAGCAGCTTCGCAGGGTCTAACTATGGCTACACCTTC. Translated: CASSFAGSNYGYTF.

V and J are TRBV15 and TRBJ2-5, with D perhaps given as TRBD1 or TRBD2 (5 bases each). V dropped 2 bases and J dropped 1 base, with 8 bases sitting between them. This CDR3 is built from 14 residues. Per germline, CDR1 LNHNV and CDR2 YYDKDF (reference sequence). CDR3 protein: CATSRTGAQETQYF. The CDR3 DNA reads TGTGCCACCAGCAGAACCGGGGCCCAAGAGACCCAGTACTTC.

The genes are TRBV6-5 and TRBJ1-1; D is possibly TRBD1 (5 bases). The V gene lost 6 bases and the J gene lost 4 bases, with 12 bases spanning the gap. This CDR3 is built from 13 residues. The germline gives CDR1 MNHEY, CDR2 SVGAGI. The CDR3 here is CASRRGEVTEAFF. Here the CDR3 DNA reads TGTGCCAGCAGGAGGGGTGAGGTCACTGAAGCTTTCTTT.

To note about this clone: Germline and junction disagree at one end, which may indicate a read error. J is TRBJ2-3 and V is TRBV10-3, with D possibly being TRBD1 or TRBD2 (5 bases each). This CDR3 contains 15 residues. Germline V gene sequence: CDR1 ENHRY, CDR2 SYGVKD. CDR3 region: CAITPGPMIADTQCF. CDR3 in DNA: TGTGCCATCACTCCGGGACCCATGATTGCCGATACGCAGTGTTTT.

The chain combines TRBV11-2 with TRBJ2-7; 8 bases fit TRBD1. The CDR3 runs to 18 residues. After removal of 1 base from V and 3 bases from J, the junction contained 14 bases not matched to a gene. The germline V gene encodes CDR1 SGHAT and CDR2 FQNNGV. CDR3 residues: CASSLAALDRDRFYEQYF. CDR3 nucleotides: TGTGCCAGCAGCTTAGCTGCCTTGGACAGGGACCGCTTCTACGAGCAGTACTTC. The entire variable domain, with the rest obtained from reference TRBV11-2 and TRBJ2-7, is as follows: EAGVAQSPRYKIIEKRQSVAFWCNPISGHATLYWYQQILGQGPKLLIQFQNNGVVDDSQLPKDRFSAERLKGVDSTLKIQPAKLEDSAVYLCASSLAALDRDRFYEQYFGPGTRLTVT.

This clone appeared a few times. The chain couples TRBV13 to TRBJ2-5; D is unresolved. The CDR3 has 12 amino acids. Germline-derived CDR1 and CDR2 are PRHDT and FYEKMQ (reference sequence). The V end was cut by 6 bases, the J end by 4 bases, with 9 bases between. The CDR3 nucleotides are TGTGCCAGCAGTAGAACTGCAGAGACCCAGTACTTC. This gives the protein CASSRTAETQYF.

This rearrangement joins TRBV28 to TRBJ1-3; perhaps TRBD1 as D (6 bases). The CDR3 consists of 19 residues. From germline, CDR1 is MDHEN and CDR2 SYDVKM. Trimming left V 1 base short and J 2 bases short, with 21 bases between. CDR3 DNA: TGTGCCAGCAGTTTATTAAGGGGGAGGGAGGGAAGACCTGGAAACACCATATATTTT. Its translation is CASSLLRGREGRPGNTIYF.

CDR3 sequence (DNA): TGCGCCAGCAGCTTAGGGCGAATAAGAGACACTGAAGCTTTCTTT. Protein sequence: CASSLGRIRDTEAFF. The genes are TRBV5-1 and TRBJ1-1; D not certain. Trimming left V 2 bases short and J 3 bases short, with 14 bases between. The CDR3 loop spans 15 amino acids. CDR1 SGHRS and CDR2 YFSETQ come from the germline V gene.

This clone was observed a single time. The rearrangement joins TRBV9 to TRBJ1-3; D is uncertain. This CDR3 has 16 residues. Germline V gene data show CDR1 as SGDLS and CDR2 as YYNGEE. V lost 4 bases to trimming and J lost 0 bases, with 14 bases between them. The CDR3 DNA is TGTGCCAGCAGCCCTAGGATCCCGGTCTCTGGAAACACCATATATTTT. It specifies CASSPRIPVSGNTIYF.

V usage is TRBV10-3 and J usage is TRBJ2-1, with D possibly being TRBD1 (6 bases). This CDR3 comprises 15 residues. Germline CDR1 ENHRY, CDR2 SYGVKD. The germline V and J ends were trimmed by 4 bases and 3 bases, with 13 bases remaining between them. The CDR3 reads CAISGRTDSYNEQFF. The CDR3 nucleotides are TGTGCCATCAGTGGTAGAACGGACAGCTACAATGAGCAGTTCTTC.

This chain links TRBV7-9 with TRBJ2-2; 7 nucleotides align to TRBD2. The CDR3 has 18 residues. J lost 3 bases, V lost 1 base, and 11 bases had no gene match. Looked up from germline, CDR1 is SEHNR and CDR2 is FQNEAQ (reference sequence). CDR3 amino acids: CASSLGAMLAVDTGELFF. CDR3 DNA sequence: TGTGCCAGCAGCTTAGGAGCGATGCTAGCGGTAGACACCGGGGAGCTGTTTTTT.

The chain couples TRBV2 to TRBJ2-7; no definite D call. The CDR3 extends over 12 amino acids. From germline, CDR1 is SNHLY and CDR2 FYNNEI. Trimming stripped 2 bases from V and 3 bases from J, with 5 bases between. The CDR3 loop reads CASSENDYEQYF. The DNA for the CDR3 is TGTGCCAGCAGTGAAAACGACTACGAGCAGTACTTC. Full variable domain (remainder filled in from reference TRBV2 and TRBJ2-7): EPEVTQTPSHQVTQMGQEVILRCVPISNHLYFYWYRQILGQKVEFLVSFYNNEISEKSEIFDDQFSVERPDGSNFTLKIRSTKLEDSAMYFCASSENDYEQYFGPGTRLTVT.

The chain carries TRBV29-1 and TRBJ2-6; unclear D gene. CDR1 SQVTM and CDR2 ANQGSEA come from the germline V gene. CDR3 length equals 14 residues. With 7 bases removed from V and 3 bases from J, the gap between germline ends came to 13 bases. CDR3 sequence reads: CSAVIISGANVLTF. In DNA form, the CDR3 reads TGCAGCGCCGTGATCATAAGTGGGGCCAACGTCCTGACTTTC.

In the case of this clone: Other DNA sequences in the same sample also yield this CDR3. In nucleotides, the CDR3 is TGTGCCAGCAGCTTAGTAAGTGATACGCAGTATTTT. Translating gives CASSLVSDTQYF. V usage is TRBV11-2 and J usage is TRBJ2-3; D is undetermined. The CDR3 is made up of 12 amino acids. Germline V gene lookup returns CDR1 SGHAT and CDR2 FQNNGV. The V end lost 1 base, the J end lost 6 bases, and 5 bases lay between the germline ends. Full variable domain (rest looked up from reference TRBV11-2 and TRBJ2-3): EAGVAQSPRYKIIEKRQSVAFWCNPISGHATLYWYQQILGQGPKLLIQFQNNGVVDDSQLPKDRFSAERLKGVDSTLKIQPAKLEDSAVYLCASSLVSDTQYFGPGTRLTVL.

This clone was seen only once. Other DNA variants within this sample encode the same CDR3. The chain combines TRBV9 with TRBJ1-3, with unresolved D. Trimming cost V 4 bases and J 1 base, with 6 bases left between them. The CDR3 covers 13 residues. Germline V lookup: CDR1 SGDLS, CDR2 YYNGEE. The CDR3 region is CASSPSSGNTIYF. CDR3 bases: TGTGCCAGCAGCCCGTCATCTGGAAACACCATATATTTT.

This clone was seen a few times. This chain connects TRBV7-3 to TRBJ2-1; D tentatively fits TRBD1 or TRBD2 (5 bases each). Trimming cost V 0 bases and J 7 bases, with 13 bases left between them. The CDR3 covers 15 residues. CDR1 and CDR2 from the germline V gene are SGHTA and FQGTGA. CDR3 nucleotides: TGTGCCAGCAGCTTAACGTGGGGACCGGGTAATGAGCAGTTCTTC. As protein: CASSLTWGPGNEQFF.

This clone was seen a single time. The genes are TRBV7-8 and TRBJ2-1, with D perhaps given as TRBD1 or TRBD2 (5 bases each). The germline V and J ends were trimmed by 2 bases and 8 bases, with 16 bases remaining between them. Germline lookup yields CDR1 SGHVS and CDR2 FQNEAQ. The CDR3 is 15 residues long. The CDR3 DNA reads TGTGCCAGCAGCTTAAATACTGACCTGGGGGATGAGCAGTTCTTC. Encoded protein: CASSLNTDLGDEQFF.

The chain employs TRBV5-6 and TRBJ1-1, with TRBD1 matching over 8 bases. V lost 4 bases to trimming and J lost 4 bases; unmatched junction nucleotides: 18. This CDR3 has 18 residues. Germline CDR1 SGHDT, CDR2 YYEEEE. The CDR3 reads CASSQKTGALVGITEAFF. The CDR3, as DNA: TGTGCCAGCAGCCAGAAGACAGGGGCTCTGGTAGGGATCACTGAAGCTTTCTTT.

This chain's CDR3 is CASSYGRQGISGETQYF. The CDR3 DNA reads TGTGCCAGCAGTTACGGTAGGCAGGGGATAAGTGGAGAGACCCAGTACTTC. The chain has TRBV6-9 and TRBJ2-5; tentatively, D is TRBD1 (6 bases). The CDR3 runs to 17 residues. V was trimmed by 3 bases and J by 4 bases, leaving 21 bases between them. Germline CDR1 is MNHGY and CDR2 is SVAAGI.

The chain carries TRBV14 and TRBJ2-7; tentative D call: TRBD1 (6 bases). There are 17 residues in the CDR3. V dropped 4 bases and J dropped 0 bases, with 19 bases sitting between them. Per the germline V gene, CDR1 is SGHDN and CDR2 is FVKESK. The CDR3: CASSPSWGRTNSYEQYF. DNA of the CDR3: TGTGCCAGCAGCCCCAGTTGGGGGCGGACGAACTCCTACGAGCAGTACTTC.

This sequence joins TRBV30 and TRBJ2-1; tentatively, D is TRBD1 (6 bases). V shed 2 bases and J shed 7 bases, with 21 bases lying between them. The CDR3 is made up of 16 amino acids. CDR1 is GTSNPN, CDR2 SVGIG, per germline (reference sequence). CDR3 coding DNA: TGTGCCTGGAGTAAACGGACAGCGGACTTTGAGAATGAGCAGTTCTTC. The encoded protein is CAWSKRTADFENEQFF. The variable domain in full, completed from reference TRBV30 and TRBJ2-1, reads SQTIHQWPATLVQPVGSPLSLECTVEGTSNPNLYWYRQAAGRGLQLLFYSVGIGQISSEVPQNLSASRPQDRQFILSSKKLLLSDSGFYLCAWSKRTADFENEQFFGPGTRLTVL.

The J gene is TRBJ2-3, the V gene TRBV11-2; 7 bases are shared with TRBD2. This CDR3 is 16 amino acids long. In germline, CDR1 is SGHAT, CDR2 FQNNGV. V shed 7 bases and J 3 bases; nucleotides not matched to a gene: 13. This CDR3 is CASTAIAGRVTDTQYF. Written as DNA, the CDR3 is TGTGCCAGCACCGCGATAGCGGGTAGAGTAACAGATACGCAGTATTTT.

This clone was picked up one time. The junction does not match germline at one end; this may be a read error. Written as DNA, the CDR3 is TGTGCCAGCAGACCCGCGGAAACTAGCGGGAGAATTAATCCGGTCTTC. Protein: CASRPAETSGRINPVF. The rearrangement uses TRBV6-4 and TRBJ2-1, with TRBD2 matching over 11 bases. Germline-derived CDR1 and CDR2 are MRHNA and SNTAGT. The CDR3 runs to 16 residues.

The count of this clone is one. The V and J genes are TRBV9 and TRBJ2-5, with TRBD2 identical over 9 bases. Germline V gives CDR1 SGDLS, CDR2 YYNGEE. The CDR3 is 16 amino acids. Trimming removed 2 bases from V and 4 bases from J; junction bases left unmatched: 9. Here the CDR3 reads CASSVLLAGEGETQYF. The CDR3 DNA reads TGTGCCAGCAGCGTGCTTTTAGCGGGAGAGGGAGAGACCCAGTACTTC.